This paragraph reports one T cell receptor beta chain. Method: immunoSEQ multiplex PCR; TCRdb's copy keeps in-frame clones and lacks some. In the table there are 130,000 to 150,000 clones, over 85% of which are singletons. CDR3 length: 13 residues. Trimming cost V 1 base and J 4 bases, with 7 bases left between them. These data belong to a study of control samples from healthy donors and cancer patients. The sequence was collected from a man aged 25-45 years in good health. Specimen: blood. The chain couples TRBV12-3 or TRBV12-4 to TRBJ1-1; no firm D call. The CDR3 nucleotides read TGTGCCAGCAGTTTAGAATGGGGCACTGAAGCTTTCTTT. Translated: CASSLEWGTEAFF.